This TCR beta chain was recovered during a study of PD-L1 blockade in urothelial cancer. Study-level background: Blood was evaluated 3 weeks (second dose) and 6 weeks after therapy began.

V dropped 4 bases and J dropped 6; count of bases not matched to a gene: 8. Germline CDR1 is SNHLY and CDR2 is FYNNEI. The CDR3 extends over 14 amino acids. Each PCR had synthetic TCR analog templates added to it as a spike-in. Profiling relied on immunoSEQ multiplex PCR, and the TCRdb table lists in-frame clones only, not all of them. This sample has just over 50,000 clones, with about three quarters found just once. Time point of the sample: pretreatment peripheral blood. Patients presented with locally advanced or metastatic urothelial carcinoma. Each individual provided 1 to 8 samples (taken pretreatment and on-treatment).

The rearrangement links TRBV2 to TRBJ1-2, with 7 nucleotides matching TRBD1. The source is a man aged 70-80 years with urothelial cancer. The material was PBMCs, obtained around atezolizumab (anti-PD-L1) treatment. For the CDR3, the DNA is TGTGCCAGCAGTGTAAGGACAGGCCGGGATGGCTACACCTTC. Its protein is CASSVRTGRDGYTF.